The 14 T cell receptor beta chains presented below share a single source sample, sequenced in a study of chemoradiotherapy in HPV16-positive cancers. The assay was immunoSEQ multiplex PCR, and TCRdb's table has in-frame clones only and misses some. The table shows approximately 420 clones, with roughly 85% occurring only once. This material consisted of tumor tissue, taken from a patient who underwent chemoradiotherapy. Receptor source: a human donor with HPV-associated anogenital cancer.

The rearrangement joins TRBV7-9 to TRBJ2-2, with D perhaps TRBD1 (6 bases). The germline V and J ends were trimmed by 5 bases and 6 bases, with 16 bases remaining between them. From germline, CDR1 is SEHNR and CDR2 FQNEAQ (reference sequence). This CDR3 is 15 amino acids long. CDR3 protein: CASSPNRAFAGELFF. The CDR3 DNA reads TGTGCCAGCAGCCCAAACAGGGCGTTCGCCGGGGAGCTGTTTTTT.

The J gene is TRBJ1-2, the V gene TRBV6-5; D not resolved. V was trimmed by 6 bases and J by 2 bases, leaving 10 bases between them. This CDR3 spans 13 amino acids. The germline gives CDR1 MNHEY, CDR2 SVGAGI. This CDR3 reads CASSLQRNYGYTF. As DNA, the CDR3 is TGTGCCAGCAGCCTTCAGAGGAACTATGGCTACACCTTC.

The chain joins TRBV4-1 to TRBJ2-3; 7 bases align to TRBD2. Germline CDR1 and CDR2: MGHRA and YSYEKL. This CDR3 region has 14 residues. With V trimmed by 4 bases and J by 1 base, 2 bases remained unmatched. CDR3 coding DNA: TGCGCCAGCAGCCGGAGCGGGGGCACAGATACGCAGTATTTT. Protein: CASSRSGGTDTQYF.

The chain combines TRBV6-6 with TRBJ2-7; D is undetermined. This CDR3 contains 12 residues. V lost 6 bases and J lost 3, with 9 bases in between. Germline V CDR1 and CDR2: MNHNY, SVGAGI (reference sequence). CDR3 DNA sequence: TGTGCCAGCAGCCCCGCCGTCTACGAGCAGTACTTC. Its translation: CASSPAVYEQYF.

The chain's CDR3 is CAISERNEQYF. Written as DNA, the CDR3 is TGTGCCATCAGTGAGCGGAACGAGCAGTACTTC. The chain recombines TRBV10-3 with TRBJ2-7; D not resolved. The CDR3 is 11 residues long. Trimming removed 2 bases from V and 5 bases from J, with 4 bases in between. The germline V gene has CDR1 ENHRY and CDR2 SYGVKD.

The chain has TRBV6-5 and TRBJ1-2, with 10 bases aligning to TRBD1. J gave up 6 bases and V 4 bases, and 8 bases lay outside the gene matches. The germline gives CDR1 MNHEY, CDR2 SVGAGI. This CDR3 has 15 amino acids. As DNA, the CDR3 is TGTGCCAGCAGTTCCTCCGGGACAGGGGCTAATGGCTACACCTTC. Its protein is CASSSSGTGANGYTF.

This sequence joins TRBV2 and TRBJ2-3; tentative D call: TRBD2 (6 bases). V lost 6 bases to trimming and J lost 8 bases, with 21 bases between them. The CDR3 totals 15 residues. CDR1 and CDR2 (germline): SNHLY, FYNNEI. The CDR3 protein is CASRAGTGDVATQYF. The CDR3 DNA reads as TGTGCCAGCAGGGCCGGGACTGGGGATGTGGCTACGCAGTATTTT.

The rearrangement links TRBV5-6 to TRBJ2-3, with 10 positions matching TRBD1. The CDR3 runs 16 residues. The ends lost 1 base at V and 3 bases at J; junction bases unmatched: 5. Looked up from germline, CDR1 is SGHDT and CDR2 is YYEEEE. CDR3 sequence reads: CASSLYRQGATDTQYF. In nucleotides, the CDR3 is TGTGCCAGCAGCTTGTACAGACAGGGGGCGACAGATACGCAGTATTTT.

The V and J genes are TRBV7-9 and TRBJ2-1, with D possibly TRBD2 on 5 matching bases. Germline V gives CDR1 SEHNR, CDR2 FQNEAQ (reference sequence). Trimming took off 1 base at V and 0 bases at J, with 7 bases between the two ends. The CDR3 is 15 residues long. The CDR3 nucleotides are TGTGCCAGCAGCTTAGGCGGGCTCTCCTACAATGAGCAGTTCTTC. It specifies CASSLGGLSYNEQFF.

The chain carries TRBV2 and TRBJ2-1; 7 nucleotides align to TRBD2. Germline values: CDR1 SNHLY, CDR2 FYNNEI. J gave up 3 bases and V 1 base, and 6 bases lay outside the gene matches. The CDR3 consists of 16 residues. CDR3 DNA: TGTGCCAGCAGTGAAGGCCCTAGCGGAAACTACAATGAGCAGTTCTTC. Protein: CASSEGPSGNYNEQFF.

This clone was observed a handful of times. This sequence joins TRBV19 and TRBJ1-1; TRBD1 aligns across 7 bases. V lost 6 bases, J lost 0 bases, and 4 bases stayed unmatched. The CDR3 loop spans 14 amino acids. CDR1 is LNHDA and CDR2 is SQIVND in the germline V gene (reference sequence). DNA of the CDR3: TGTGCCAGTAGGTGGGACAGATTGAACACTGAAGCTTTCTTT. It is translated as CASRWDRLNTEAFF.

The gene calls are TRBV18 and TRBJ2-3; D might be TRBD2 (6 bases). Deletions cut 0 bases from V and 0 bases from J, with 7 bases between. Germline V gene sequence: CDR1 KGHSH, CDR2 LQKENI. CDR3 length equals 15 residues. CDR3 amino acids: CASSPPSGSTDTQYF. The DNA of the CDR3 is TGTGCCAGCTCACCACCTAGCGGTAGCACAGATACGCAGTATTTT. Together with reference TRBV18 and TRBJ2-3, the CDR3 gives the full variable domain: NAGVMQNPRHLVRRRGQEARLRCSPMKGHSHVYWYRQLPEEGLKFMVYLQKENIIDESGMPKERFSAEFPKEGPSILRIQQVVRGDSAAYFCASSPPSGSTDTQYFGPGTRLTVL.

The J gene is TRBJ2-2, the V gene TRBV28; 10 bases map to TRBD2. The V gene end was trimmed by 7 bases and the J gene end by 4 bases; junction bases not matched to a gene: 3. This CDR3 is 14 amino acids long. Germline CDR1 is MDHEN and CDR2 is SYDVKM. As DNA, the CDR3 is TGTGCCAGCAAGTCTAGCGGGAGCACCGGGGAGCTGTTTTTT. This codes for CASKSSGSTGELFF.

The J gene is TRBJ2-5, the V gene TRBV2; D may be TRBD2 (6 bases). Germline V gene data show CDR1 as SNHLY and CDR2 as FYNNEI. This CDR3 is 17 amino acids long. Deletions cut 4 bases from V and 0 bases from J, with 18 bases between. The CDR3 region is CASSAPGSDPYQETQYF. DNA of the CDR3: TGTGCCAGCAGTGCCCCCGGGAGCGACCCGTACCAAGAGACCCAGTACTTC.